Below, 9 T cell receptor beta chains from the same sample are listed, as sequenced in a study of blood T cell repertoires in COVID-19. Measured with immunoSEQ multiplex PCR; TCRdb has only the in-frame clones, and not every one. Of about 52,000 clones listed, about 91% were seen once; the top ten hold under 7.5%. The sample consisted of peripheral blood. The receptors shown here come from a man between 45 and 60 years old with active COVID-19.

The V and J genes are TRBV2 and TRBJ1-5, with D unclear. CDR1 is SNHLY and CDR2 is FYNNEI in the germline V gene. This CDR3 is 12 amino acids long. The V and J ends lost 5 bases and 1 base respectively, with 3 bases between them. In DNA form, the CDR3 reads TGTGCCAGCAGTATAAGCAATCAGCCCCAGCATTTT. Translation gives CASSISNQPQHF.

The J gene is TRBJ1-5, the V gene TRBV5-1, with D hard to call. The germline gives CDR1 SGHRS, CDR2 YFSETQ. This CDR3 is built from 13 residues. The V gene lost 0 bases and the J gene lost 5 bases, with 6 bases spanning the gap. CDR3 DNA sequence: TGCGCCAGCAGCTTGGATTCCGATCAGCCCCAGCATTTT. Residues: CASSLDSDQPQHF.

V is TRBV27 and J is TRBJ2-3, with D maybe TRBD1 (5 bases). V dropped 5 bases and J dropped 0 bases, with 9 bases sitting between them. The CDR3 runs 14 residues. CDR1 MNHEY and CDR2 SMNVEV come from the germline V gene (reference sequence). CDR3 in amino acids: CASSRGISTDTQYF. The DNA for the CDR3 is TGTGCCAGCAGTAGGGGAATTAGCACAGATACGCAGTATTTT.

The V call is TRBV3-1 (or the pseudogene TRBV3-2), the J call TRBJ1-2; possible D gene TRBD1, 6 bases. V lost 3 bases to trimming and J lost 7 bases, with 9 bases between them. The CDR3 consists of 12 residues. Germline-derived CDR1 and CDR2 are LGHDT and YNNKEL (reference sequence). The CDR3 sequence is CASSQGAPGYTF. The CDR3 DNA sequence: TGTGCCAGCAGCCAGGGGGCGCCTGGCTACACCTTC.

The genes are TRBV5-1 and TRBJ2-7; the match to TRBD1 covers 8 bases. Per the germline V gene, CDR1 is SGHRS and CDR2 is YFSETQ. The V gene end was trimmed by 4 bases and the J gene end by 2 bases; junction bases not matched to a gene: 8. The CDR3 sequence is 15 residues long. CDR3 coding DNA: TGCGCCAGCAGCCACGGACAGGGTGGCACCTACGAGCAGTACTTC. It codes for CASSHGQGGTYEQYF.

The chain recombines TRBV5-1 with TRBJ2-2, with 7 bases aligning to TRBD2. Germline V gene sequence: CDR1 SGHRS, CDR2 YFSETQ. This CDR3 spans 16 amino acids. V lost 1 base, J lost 2 bases, and 5 bases stayed unmatched. The CDR3 is CASSLRSGTNTGELFF. The CDR3 DNA follows: TGCGCCAGCAGCTTGCGGAGCGGGACTAACACCGGGGAGCTGTTTTTT.

The count of this clone is one. V and J are TRBV2 and TRBJ2-7, with 9 bases aligning to TRBD2. Germline values: CDR1 SNHLY, CDR2 FYNNEI. CDR3 length equals 16 residues. With V trimmed by 5 bases and J by 6 bases, 14 bases remained unmatched. The DNA for the CDR3 is TGTGCCAGCAGTATCTCCGGGGGCGGGAGGGCCGTCGAGCAGTACTTC. Its translation: CASSISGGGRAVEQYF.

The chain carries TRBV13 and TRBJ1-1; D unclear. V gave up 2 bases and J gave up 0 bases, with 13 bases separating them. CDR3 length: 16 amino acids. CDR1 is PRHDT and CDR2 is FYEKMQ in the germline V gene (reference sequence). The CDR3 region is CASSLSRQPMNTEAFF. In DNA, the CDR3 is TGTGCCAGCAGCTTATCCAGGCAACCCATGAACACTGAAGCTTTCTTT.

The chain recombines TRBV5-4 with TRBJ2-1, with D unresolved. CDR1 SGHNT and CDR2 YYREEE come from the germline V gene (reference sequence). V lost 3 bases and J lost 6, with 10 bases in between. CDR3 length equals 13 residues. CDR3 loop: CASSSTVTNEQFF. The CDR3 bases are TGTGCCAGCAGCTCCACAGTGACCAATGAGCAGTTCTTC.